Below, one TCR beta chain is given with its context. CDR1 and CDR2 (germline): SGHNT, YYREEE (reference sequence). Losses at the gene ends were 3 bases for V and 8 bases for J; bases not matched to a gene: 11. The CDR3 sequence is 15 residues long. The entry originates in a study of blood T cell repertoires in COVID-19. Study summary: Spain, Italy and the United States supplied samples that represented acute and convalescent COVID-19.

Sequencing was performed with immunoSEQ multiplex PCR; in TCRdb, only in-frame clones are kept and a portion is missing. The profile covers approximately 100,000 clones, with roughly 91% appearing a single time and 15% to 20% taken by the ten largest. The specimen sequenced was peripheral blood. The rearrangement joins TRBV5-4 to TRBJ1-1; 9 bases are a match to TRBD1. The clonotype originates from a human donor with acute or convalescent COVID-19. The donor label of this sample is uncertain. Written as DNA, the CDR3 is TGTGCCAGCAGCTACCGACGGACAGGGGAGGCCGAAGCTTTCTTT. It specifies CASSYRRTGEAEAFF.